Below are 2 T cell receptor beta chains sequenced from a single sample in a study of shared clonotypes between healthy human individuals. Only in-frame clones appear in the TCRdb table, and some are missing; sequencing was by immunoSEQ multiplex PCR. The sample has hundreds of thousands of clones, 70% to 80% seen once. Sequencing was performed on PBMCs. Receptors were obtained from a woman in her forties in good health. Some clones in this sample may be carry-over from other donors' samples.

The chain links TRBV5-1 to TRBJ2-1, with D perhaps TRBD1 (5 bases). Germline V gene lookup returns CDR1 SGHRS and CDR2 YFSETQ. The CDR3 extends over 15 amino acids. Deletions cut 0 bases from V and 6 bases from J, with 13 bases between. CDR3 sequence: CASSLDTGFSNEQFF. CDR3 DNA sequence: TGCGCCAGCAGCTTGGACACAGGTTTTTCCAATGAGCAGTTCTTC.

A note on this clone: Other nucleotide sequences from this sample produce the same CDR3. This rearrangement joins TRBV5-1 to TRBJ2-5; possibly TRBD1 or TRBD2 for D (5 bases each). Germline CDR1 and CDR2: SGHRS and YFSETQ. V was shortened by 0 bases and J by 1 base, with 7 bases between the two germline ends. CDR3 length equals 14 residues. CDR3 residues: CASSLGGFQETQYF. CDR3 bases: TGCGCCAGCAGCTTGGGGGGGTTCCAAGAGACCCAGTACTTC.